The 32 T cell receptor beta chains listed next were all sequenced from one sample in a study of human T cells and chemical hapten exposure. Whole blood that had not been fractionated was the source of extracted total RNA. MiXCR, applied by TCRdb to the 5' RACE reads, yields one record per CDR3 protein. The table shows about 140,000 distinct CDR3 sequences, with around 4% occurring only once. All receptors derive from a female donor in good health.

This clonotype was detected many times. This chain connects TRBV12-5 to TRBJ2-7; 7 nucleotides align to TRBD1. Germline CDR1 and CDR2: LGHNT and FRNRAP. The CDR3 totals 17 residues. V was clipped by 0 bases and J by 2 bases; unmatched bases: 10. The CDR3 region has the DNA TGTGCTAGTGGTTTGGTACTAGGTAGACAGGGAGCCTACGAGCAGTACTTC. This sequence encodes CASGLVLGRQGAYEQYF.

The chain couples TRBV25-1 to TRBJ2-3, with 10 positions matching TRBD1. The CDR3 runs 18 residues. The germline V gene has CDR1 MGHDK and CDR2 SYGVNS. V lost 6 bases and J lost 4; bases outside the gene matches: 16. CDR3 region: CASSHCEKGQGWSDTQYF. CDR3 DNA sequence: TGTGCCAGCAGCCACTGCGAGAAGGGACAGGGGTGGTCAGATACGCAGTATTTT.

CDR3 sequence: CASSPVYRRKMNTEAFF. CDR3 nucleotide sequence: TGCGCCAGCAGCCCTGTCTATCGCCGTAAGATGAACACTGAAGCTTTCTTT. The V and J genes are TRBV5-1 and TRBJ1-1; D is unresolved. With 4 bases removed from V and 0 bases from J, the gap between germline ends came to 19 bases. This CDR3 spans 17 amino acids. The germline CDR1 and CDR2 sequences are SGHRS and YFSETQ.

This clonotype was seen ten or more times. The chain employs TRBV18 and TRBJ1-5, with TRBD1 identical over 11 bases. The trim removed 6 bases at V and 0 bases at J, leaving 10 bases unmatched. The germline V gene has CDR1 KGHSH and CDR2 LQKENI. The CDR3 length is 18 residues. This CDR3 reads CASSGDRGSANSNQPQHF. The CDR3 bases are TGTGCCAGCTCGGGGGACAGGGGGTCTGCTAATAGCAATCAGCCCCAGCATTTT.

This clonotype has more than one count but fewer than ten. The chain carries TRBV29-1 and TRBJ1-4; 7 bases are shared with TRBD1. The CDR3 spans 13 residues. The germline gives CDR1 SQVTM, CDR2 ANQGSEA. J lost 2 bases, V lost 6 bases, and 3 bases had no gene match. The DNA for the CDR3 is TGCAGCGTCGCAGGGGGGACTAATGAAAAACTGTTTTTT. Its protein is CSVAGGTNEKLFF.

This clonotype was recorded at least ten times. The chain employs TRBV5-1 and TRBJ2-7; TRBD2 agrees at 12 bases. Trimming took 7 bases from V and 2 from J; bases not matched to a gene: 4. Germline values: CDR1 SGHRS, CDR2 YFSETQ. The CDR3 is 14 amino acids. CDR3 sequence reads: CASGRTSGTYEQYF. The CDR3 nucleotides read TGCGCCAGCGGACGGACTAGCGGGACCTACGAGCAGTACTTC.

This clonotype was found many times. The chain combines TRBV5-4 with TRBJ2-1; weak D call: TRBD2 (5 bases). Trimming pared 2 bases from V and 3 bases from J, leaving 15 bases between. The CDR3 contains 16 residues. From germline, CDR1 is SGHNT and CDR2 YYREEE (reference sequence). CDR3 amino acids: CASSFRGGLGYNEQFF. The CDR3 DNA is TGTGCCAGCAGCTTTCGGGGTGGCCTCGGCTACAATGAGCAGTTCTTC.

This clonotype was detected many times. The chain has TRBV20-1 and TRBJ1-5; 7 bases match TRBD1. The CDR3 has 17 residues. CDR1 and CDR2 from the germline V gene are DFQATT and SNEGSKA (reference sequence). The J segment lost 1 base and the V segment lost 3 bases, leaving 12 bases of the junction unmatched. CDR3 DNA: TGCAGTGCTAGCAGGGGGGCGGCCTTTGGAAGCAATCAGCCCCAGCATTTT. Translating it yields CSASRGAAFGSNQPQHF.

The sample holds many counts of this clonotype. This chain uses TRBV5-4 with TRBJ2-3; maybe TRBD1 (6 bases). Per germline, CDR1 SGHNT and CDR2 YYREEE (reference sequence). V was shortened by 2 bases and J by 0 bases, with 13 bases between the two germline ends. The length of the CDR3 is 16 residues. CDR3 in amino acids: CASSFRRGPSTDTQYF. Written as DNA, the CDR3 is TGTGCCAGCAGCTTCCGCAGGGGTCCTAGCACAGATACGCAGTATTTT.

This clonotype was observed at least ten times. This chain joins TRBV21-1 and TRBJ1-1. TRBV21-1 is a pseudogene. The CDR3 contains 15 residues. The CDR3 reads CASSKDAASYTEAFF. CDR3 sequence (DNA): TGTGCCAGCAGCAAAGACGCAGCCTCTTACACTGAAGCTTTCTTT.

This clonotype was recorded many times. The chain has TRBV6-5 and TRBJ1-2, with D perhaps matching TRBD1 (6 bases). The CDR3 has 15 residues. Germline CDR1 MNHEY, CDR2 SVGAGI. The V gene lost 7 bases and the J gene lost 4 bases, with 19 bases spanning the gap. The CDR3, as DNA: TGTGCCAGCACGACAGGTGGGCTTCGGGCCTATGGCTACACCTTC. The encoded protein is CASTTGGLRAYGYTF.

The rearrangement links TRBV6-2 or TRBV6-3 to TRBJ1-1; D is uncertain. CDR3 length: 16 amino acids. Trimming cost V 4 bases and J 5 bases, with 20 bases left between them. Germline V gene sequence: CDR1 MNHEY, CDR2 SVGEGT. The CDR3 here is CASSSRSRKDLTEAFF. The CDR3 DNA reads TGTGCCAGCAGTTCCAGGTCCCGCAAGGACTTAACTGAAGCTTTCTTT.

This clonotype has ten or more counts. The junction departs from germline at one end; a sequencing error may be responsible. The J gene is TRBJ2-5, the V gene TRBV5-1, with 9 bases lining up with TRBD2. CDR1 is SGHRS, CDR2 YFSETQ, per germline. CDR3 length: 16 amino acids. In DNA, the CDR3 is TGCGCCAGCAGCTTGGTTTCTAGCGGGGATCAAGGGACCCAGTACTTC. It specifies CASSLVSSGDQGTQYF.

Ten or more counts support this clonotype. The chain has TRBV6-1 and TRBJ1-2; perhaps TRBD1 as D (5 bases). The germline V gene encodes CDR1 MNHNS and CDR2 SASEGT. V was clipped by 5 bases and J by 7 bases, with 8 bases between them. The CDR3 runs 11 residues. Written as DNA, the CDR3 is TGTGCCAGCAGTTACAGGTCTGGCTACACCTTC. Protein sequence: CASSYRSGYTF.

This clonotype has a count of ten or more. V usage is TRBV20-1 and J usage is TRBJ2-7; no definite D call. The V gene's germline CDR1 is DFQATT and CDR2 SNEGSKA (reference sequence). V lost 3 bases and J lost 2, with 5 bases in between. The CDR3 is 11 amino acids. The CDR3 nucleotides read TGCAGTGCTAGCGACACCTACGAGCAGTACTTC. It is translated as CSASDTYEQYF.

This clonotype was seen ten or more times. The rearrangement uses TRBV6-2 or TRBV6-3 and TRBJ2-1; 11 bases fit TRBD2. V lost 6 bases and J lost 5; bases outside the gene matches: 9. Germline loops: CDR1 MNHEY, CDR2 SVGEGT. This CDR3 is built from 16 residues. CDR3: CASRGLAGGFDNEQFF. In DNA form, the CDR3 reads TGTGCCAGCAGGGGGCTAGCGGGGGGTTTCGACAATGAGCAGTTCTTC.

The chain combines TRBV9 with TRBJ1-2; 7 bases line up with TRBD1. There are 13 residues in the CDR3. J gave up 4 bases and V 4 bases, and 4 bases lay outside the gene matches. Germline CDR1 reads SGDLS; CDR2 reads YYNGEE. The CDR3 nucleotides are TGTGCCAGCAGCCCAGGGGGGAGCTATGGCTACACCTTC. It encodes CASSPGGSYGYTF.

The J gene is TRBJ1-5, the V gene TRBV13; D perhaps matches TRBD1 (6 bases). Germline CDR1 PRHDT, CDR2 FYEKMQ (reference sequence). V was cut by 4 bases and J by 0 bases, with 10 bases left in between. The CDR3 runs 15 residues. The CDR3 DNA is TGTGCCAGCAGCTCCGGACAGTTTAGCAATCAGCCCCAGCATTTT. This encodes CASSSGQFSNQPQHF.

This clonotype was counted ten times or more. V and J are TRBV12-3 or TRBV12-4 and TRBJ2-5; the D gene is possibly TRBD2 (5 bases). The CDR3 extends over 16 amino acids. Trimming took 5 bases from V and 5 from J, leaving 21 bases between them. The CDR3 loop is CASSVHGVRGRETQYF. In DNA, the CDR3 is TGTGCCAGCAGTGTGCACGGGGTCCGAGGTCGGGAGACCCAGTACTTC.

The sample holds many counts of this clonotype. Sequence at one end of the junction differs from germline and may be a read error. The rearrangement joins TRBV7-2 to TRBJ1-5; TRBD1 is a possible D gene (6 bases). The CDR3 length is 14 residues. In germline, CDR1 is SGHTA, CDR2 FQGNSA. Written as DNA, the CDR3 is TGTGCCAGCAGTTTAGGGGGGACGCATCAGCCCCAGCATTTT. Translated, it gives CASSLGGTHQPQHF.

This clonotype was detected only a few times. This chain uses TRBV7-2 with TRBJ1-4, with 8 nucleotides matching TRBD1. Losses at the gene ends were 6 bases for V and 5 bases for J; bases not matched to a gene: 8. In germline, CDR1 is SGHTA, CDR2 FQGNSA. This CDR3 has 15 amino acids. CDR3 DNA: TGTGCCAGCAGTCAAACAGGGGGGCGCAATGAAAAACTGTTTTTT. This sequence encodes CASSQTGGRNEKLFF.

This clonotype was seen repeatedly, ten times or more. The J gene is TRBJ2-1, the V gene TRBV6-2 or TRBV6-3; 10 bases map to TRBD1. Germline V gene data show CDR1 as MNHEY and CDR2 as SVGEGT. CDR3 size: 15 residues. V lost 10 bases to trimming and J lost 3 bases; unmatched junction nucleotides: 9. DNA for the CDR3: TGTGCCACAACCCGGGACAGGGGAATCTACAATGAGCAGTTCTTC. It encodes CATTRDRGIYNEQFF.

This clonotype was detected many times. The genes are TRBV5-6 and TRBJ2-1; D ambiguous. The CDR3 extends over 15 amino acids. Germline V gene sequence: CDR1 SGHDT, CDR2 YYEEEE. V gave up 5 bases and J gave up 2 bases, with 14 bases separating them. CDR3 DNA sequence: TGTGCCAGCAGATCTATGGCCCCCACCTACAATGAGCAGTTCTTC. Encoded protein: CASRSMAPTYNEQFF.

This clonotype was recorded at least ten times. This rearrangement joins TRBV12-3 or TRBV12-4 to TRBJ2-1; 11 nucleotides match TRBD2. Trimming cost V 3 bases and J 1 base; bases outside gene matches: 14. CDR3 length: 20 residues. In DNA, the CDR3 is TGTGCCAGCAGTTTCATCTTGACTAGCGGGGCTCGTCGGTCCTACAATGAGCAGTTCTTC. Residues: CASSFILTSGARRSYNEQFF.

About this clonotype: One base away lies a much larger clone, so this may be a sequencing read error. This rearrangement joins TRBV12-3 or TRBV12-4 to TRBJ1-6; no clear D. Trimming took off 0 bases at V and 9 bases at J, with 12 bases between the two ends. CDR3 size: 15 residues. The CDR3, as DNA: TGTGCCAGCAGTTTAGCGACCTTAGGGAGTTCACCCCTCCACTTT. It is translated as CASSLATLGSSPLHF.

This clonotype turned up a few times. The V gene is TRBV6-1, the J gene TRBJ1-5; D might be TRBD1 (6 bases). The CDR3 has 16 residues. V lost 4 bases, J lost 2 bases, and 15 bases lay in between. Germline CDR1 and CDR2: MNHNS and SASEGT. The CDR3 nucleotides are TGTGCCAGCAGTGGCCCGCACAGGGTCGGCAATCAGCCCCAGCATTTT. It specifies CASSGPHRVGNQPQHF.

Regarding this clonotype: This could be a read error, since a much larger clone is one nucleotide away. This chain links TRBV14 with TRBJ2-1; tentatively, D is TRBD2 (7 bases). The CDR3 has 16 residues. CDR1 is SGHDN and CDR2 is FVKESK in the germline V gene. CDR3 sequence: CTSSQWGGTEGDEQFF. The CDR3 DNA sequence: TGTACCAGCAGCCAATGGGGGGGGACGGAGGGGGATGAGCAGTTCTTC.

This clonotype was seen at least ten times. The chain carries TRBV6-4 and TRBJ1-1, with 12 bases aligning to TRBD1. CDR3 length: 21 residues. With 6 bases clipped from V and 0 bases from J, the junction kept 20 bases outside the gene matches. Per the germline V gene, CDR1 is MRHNA and CDR2 is SNTAGT. CDR3 loop: CASRLLREGQGAKSMNTEAFF. For the CDR3, the DNA is TGTGCCAGCAGATTGCTTAGGGAGGGACAGGGGGCAAAATCAATGAACACTGAAGCTTTCTTT.

This clonotype was seen ten or more times. The chain recombines TRBV7-2 with TRBJ1-3; D is unclear. Germline V CDR1 and CDR2: SGHTA, FQGNSA. The CDR3 is 15 residues long. V was clipped by 1 base and J by 0 bases, with 7 bases between them. The CDR3 DNA sequence: TGTGCCAGCAGCTTAGGGGCGGGCTCTGGAAACACCATATATTTT. Translated: CASSLGAGSGNTIYF.

This clonotype was counted ten times or more. This rearrangement joins TRBV5-5 to TRBJ2-1; the D is unclear. Germline loops: CDR1 SGHKS, CDR2 YYEKEE (reference sequence). V was clipped by 6 bases and J by 9 bases, with 16 bases between them. This CDR3 has 13 amino acids. CDR3 nucleotide sequence: TGTGCCAGCATCACGAATCTAGGGATTGAGCAGTTCTTC. Its translation: CASITNLGIEQFF.

This rearrangement joins TRBV9 to TRBJ2-3, with 7 bases lining up with TRBD2. The trim removed 0 bases at V and 5 bases at J, leaving 3 bases unmatched. Germline CDR1 and CDR2: SGDLS and YYNGEE. The CDR3 has 14 residues. CDR3 sequence: CASSVVGEGDTQYF. CDR3 DNA sequence: TGTGCCAGCAGCGTAGTGGGGGAGGGAGATACGCAGTATTTT.

This clonotype was detected only a few times. The V call is TRBV6-5, the J call TRBJ2-7; a weak D match, TRBD1 (6 bases). Trimming shortened V by 4 bases and J by 6 bases, and 13 bases separated the two germline ends. The CDR3 is 13 amino acids. Germline V gene lookup returns CDR1 MNHEY and CDR2 SVGAGI. The CDR3 DNA sequence: TGTGCCAGCAGTTGTCCGTTCAGGGGCGAGCAGTACTTC. Its translation: CASSCPFRGEQYF.